This TCR beta chain was sequenced for a study of blood T cell repertoires in COVID-19. In the study overall: Whether acute or convalescent, the COVID-19 samples came from the United States, Italy and Spain. In each case, the material was cDNA or gDNA derived from T cells, B-cell-depleted T cells, or PBMCs.

Per the original methods: Estimation of nucleated cell counts relied on the amplification of reference gene primers. The data were produced by immunoSEQ multiplex PCR, yet TCRdb's version contains in-frame clones alone and is incomplete. V and J calls and clone size follow that table, whereas D and trimming were derived from the DNA. The data show 70,000 to 95,000 clones, roughly 87% seen once. This clone has a handful of counts. The CDR3 contains 15 residues. From germline, CDR1 is LNHNV and CDR2 YYDKDF (reference sequence). J was trimmed by 4 bases and V by 5 bases; bases with no gene match: 8. Input material: peripheral blood. The source is a man aged 50-59 years with acute or convalescent COVID-19. The rearrangement links TRBV15 to TRBJ1-2; TRBD1 matches at 9 bases. The CDR3 reads CATSLRDRVAYGYTF. The CDR3 DNA sequence: TGTGCCACCAGCTTGCGGGACAGGGTTGCCTATGGCTACACCTTC.